This T cell receptor (beta chain) came from a study of vaccination and CD4 T cells after COVID-19. Overall study: In culture, cells were exposed to overlapping spike peptides from SARS-CoV-2, HCoV-NL63, HCoV-OC43 and HCoV-229E.

Details on this clonotype: Its target is unknown.

As to treatment: approximately nine-day PBMC culture with coronavirus spike peptide pools or control peptides (ViraFEST assay). Via ViraFEST, peptide pools expanded antigen-specific T cells before TCR sequencing. The Oncomine TCR Beta short-read assay was what sequenced the DNA obtained from cultured CD4+ T cells. MiXCR was run by TCRdb on the PCR reads, yielding one entry per CDR3 protein. The table lists over 11,000 distinct CDR3 sequences, 33% of them singletons. The CDR3 is made up of 13 amino acids. Germline V gene lookup returns CDR1 DFQATT and CDR2 SNEGSKA (reference sequence). The starting material was CD4+ T cells from blood, cultured in vitro, obtained after SARS-CoV-2 vaccination. The sequence was obtained from a human donor who had recovered from COVID-19. V gene TRBV20-1 combines with J gene TRBJ2-1; 8 nucleotides align to TRBD2. CDR3 sequence: CSTGSGSYNEQFF. For the CDR3, the DNA is TGCAGCACCGGGAGCGGGAGCTACAATGAGCAGTTCTTC.